This T cell receptor beta chain originates from a study of cytomegalovirus exposure and HLA in healthy donors. Findings and limits, study-wide: A later analysis reported that several of the most significant clusters appeared to be linked to common viral pathogens, among them Epstein-Barr virus. Being productive about 90% or about 30% of the time was typical of most TCR beta V segments in an earlier analysis. There was a cluster of highly shared sequence variants that was likely a sequencing artifact. Because they were indistinguishable, some V segments, including TRBV6-2 and TRBV6-3, were excluded.

The PCR was carried out with 60 Vbeta primers and 13 Jbeta primers. Sequencing was performed with immunoSEQ multiplex PCR; in TCRdb, only in-frame clones are kept and a portion is missing. The data contain tens of thousands of clones, about 78% of them seen just once; the ten biggest clones take up under 6%. The CDR3 has 17 residues. Germline loops: CDR1 MGHRA, CDR2 YSYEKL. V was cut by 3 bases and J by 1 base, with 16 bases left in between. In the case of this clone: The antigen is not known.

The chain has TRBV4-1 and TRBJ2-4; D possibly corresponds to TRBD1 (6 bases). Sequenced input: PBMCs. The origin of this receptor is a man between 18 and 29 years old in good health and CMV-seropositive. In DNA, the CDR3 is TGCGCCAGCAGCCATGCCCTCTCCCAGGGGGCCAAAAACATTCAGTACTTC. Translating it yields CASSHALSQGAKNIQYF.